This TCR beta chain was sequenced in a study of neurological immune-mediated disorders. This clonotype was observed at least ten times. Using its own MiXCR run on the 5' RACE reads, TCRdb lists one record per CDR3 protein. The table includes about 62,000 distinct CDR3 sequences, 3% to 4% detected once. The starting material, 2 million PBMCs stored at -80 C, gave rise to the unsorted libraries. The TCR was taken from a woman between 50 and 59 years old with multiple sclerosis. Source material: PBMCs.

Here the CDR3 DNA reads TGCGCCAGCAGGGAGGGGCACTCTGGGGCCAACGTCCTGACTTTC. Translation gives CASREGHSGANVLTF. The chain combines TRBV5-1 with TRBJ2-6; TRBD2 is a possible D gene (6 bases). V shed 5 bases and J shed 0 bases, with 9 bases lying between them. There are 15 residues in the CDR3. In germline, CDR1 is SGHRS, CDR2 YFSETQ.